The clone carrying this T cell receptor (beta chain) was found a few times. This record comes from a study of cytomegalovirus exposure and HLA in healthy donors. CDR3 size: 13 residues. Germline loops: CDR1 MNHEY, CDR2 SMNVEV (reference sequence). With 6 bases removed from V and 7 bases from J, the gap between germline ends came to 13 bases. It was with 60 Vbeta and 13 Jbeta primers that the PCR ran. This table comes from immunoSEQ multiplex PCR, and its TCRdb copy is limited to in-frame clones, with some not included. The repertoire holds 100,000 to 150,000 clones, with 60% to 80% as singletons. The TCR was taken from a female donor in good health and CMV-seronegative. Sequenced: PBMCs. This chain connects TRBV27 to TRBJ1-5, with a weak D call TRBD1 (5 bases). The chain's CDR3 is CASSPNRRQPQHF. The CDR3 nucleotides are TGTGCCAGCAGCCCGAACAGGCGCCAGCCCCAGCATTTT.